The TCR beta chain described here comes from a study of identifying expanded T cells in peripheral blood. Findings and caveats of the study: Two-week clone count variance significantly increased as total template count grew.

Note on this clone: Antigen unknown.

Only in-frame clones appear in the TCRdb table, and some are missing; sequencing was by immunoSEQ multiplex PCR. The sample has around 68,000 clones, approximately 87% seen once. This CDR3 contains 15 residues. V shed 4 bases and J shed 1 base, with 13 bases lying between them. Germline CDR1 reads SGDLS; CDR2 reads YYNGEE. The origin of this receptor is a person between 18 and 70 years old in good health. Sequenced input: blood. V gene TRBV9 combines with J gene TRBJ2-3; D gene unclear. The CDR3 region is CASSPVVSGTDTQYF. CDR3 nucleotides: TGTGCCAGCAGCCCCGTAGTATCGGGCACAGATACGCAGTATTTT.